This entry lists 8 T cell receptor beta chains sequenced from one sample in a study of cytomegalovirus exposure and HLA in healthy donors. PCR employed 60 Vbeta and 13 Jbeta primers. TCRdb's copy holds only in-frame clones and misses some; the assay was immunoSEQ multiplex PCR. The table lists tens of thousands of clones, 78% of them singletons. What was sequenced was PBMCs. These receptors came from a man aged 35 to 55 in good health and CMV-seronegative.

This clone was counted only a few times. The CDR3 DNA follows: TGTGCCAGCAGTGCCGGGATGTCGGGAGTTGGAGCCGGGGAGCTGTTTTTT. It codes for CASSAGMSGVGAGELFF. The J gene is TRBJ2-2, the V gene TRBV25-1; tentatively, D is TRBD2 (6 bases). The CDR3 contains 17 residues. CDR1 is MGHDK, CDR2 SYGVNS, per germline. V was cut by 4 bases and J by 6 bases, with 21 bases left in between.

The chain has TRBV2 and TRBJ2-3; TRBD2 aligns across 7 bases. V lost 8 bases to trimming and J lost 1 base; unmatched junction nucleotides: 3. This CDR3 is 13 amino acids long. Per the germline V gene, CDR1 is SNHLY and CDR2 is FYNNEI. The CDR3 coding sequence is TGTGCCAGCGGGAGGGAGGGCACAGATACGCAGTATTTT. It is translated as CASGREGTDTQYF.

This clone occurred a few times. The gene calls are TRBV6-4 and TRBJ2-1, with 9 bases aligning to TRBD2. Germline V gene data show CDR1 as MRHNA and CDR2 as SNTAGT. The CDR3 extends over 15 amino acids. J gave up 6 bases and V 4 bases, and 7 bases lay outside the gene matches. This CDR3 reads CASSATSGGANEQFF. Written as DNA, the CDR3 is TGTGCCAGCAGTGCGACTAGCGGAGGGGCCAATGAGCAGTTCTTC.

Regarding this clone: The same CDR3 arises from other DNA sequences in this sample as well. The chain carries TRBV5-1 and TRBJ2-5, with 7 positions matching TRBD1. V was clipped by 0 bases and J by 1 base; unmatched bases: 0. Germline assignment: CDR1 SGHRS and CDR2 YFSETQ. This CDR3 has 14 residues. The CDR3 loop is CASSLAGGQETQYF. The CDR3 nucleotides read TGCGCCAGCAGCTTGGCAGGGGGCCAAGAGACCCAGTACTTC.

This clone was found a few times. The rearrangement links TRBV6-1 to TRBJ2-2; 11 nucleotides line up with TRBD1. This CDR3 spans 15 amino acids. V lost 3 bases to trimming and J lost 7 bases; unmatched junction nucleotides: 4. Germline lookup yields CDR1 MNHNS and CDR2 SASEGT. Here the CDR3 DNA reads TGTGCCAGCAGTGAGGGACAGGGGGATGTCGGGGAGCTGTTTTTT. Protein: CASSEGQGDVGELFF.

This clone has just a few counts. V gene TRBV5-1 combines with J gene TRBJ2-3, with D perhaps matching TRBD2 (6 bases). This CDR3 is built from 14 residues. V was trimmed by 0 bases and J by 5 bases, leaving 10 bases between them. Germline V lookup: CDR1 SGHRS, CDR2 YFSETQ. The CDR3 loop is CASSLGRVGDTQYF. CDR3 in DNA: TGCGCCAGCAGCTTGGGGAGGGTAGGAGATACGCAGTATTTT.

The chain employs TRBV6-6 and TRBJ1-4, with D unresolved. CDR1 is MNHNY and CDR2 is SVGAGI in the germline V gene (reference sequence). With 6 bases removed from V and 4 bases from J, the gap between germline ends came to 12 bases. The CDR3 spans 14 residues. CDR3 amino acids: CASSYSDYNEKLFF. The CDR3 DNA follows: TGTGCCAGCAGCTACAGCGACTATAATGAAAAACTGTTTTTT.

CDR3: CASSQTPNYGYTF. CDR3 sequence (DNA): TGTGCCAGCAGCCAAACACCAAACTATGGCTACACCTTC. The V gene is TRBV14, the J gene TRBJ1-2; D call uncertain. V was shortened by 2 bases and J by 2 bases, with 6 bases between the two germline ends. CDR1 and CDR2 (germline): SGHDN, FVKESK. The CDR3 extends over 13 amino acids.